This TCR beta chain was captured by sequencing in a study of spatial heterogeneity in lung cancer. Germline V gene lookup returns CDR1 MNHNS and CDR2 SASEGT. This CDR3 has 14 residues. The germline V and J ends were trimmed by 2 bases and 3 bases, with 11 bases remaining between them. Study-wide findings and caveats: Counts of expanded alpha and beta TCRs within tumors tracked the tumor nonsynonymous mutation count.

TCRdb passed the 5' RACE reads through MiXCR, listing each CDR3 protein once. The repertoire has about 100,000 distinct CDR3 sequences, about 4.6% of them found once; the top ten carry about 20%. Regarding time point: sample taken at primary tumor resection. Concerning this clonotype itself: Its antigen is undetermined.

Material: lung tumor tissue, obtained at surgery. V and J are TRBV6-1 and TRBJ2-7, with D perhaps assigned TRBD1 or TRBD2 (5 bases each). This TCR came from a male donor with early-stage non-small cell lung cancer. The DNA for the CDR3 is TGTGCCAGCAGTGAATCGGGACGGGACTACGAGCAGTACTTC. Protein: CASSESGRDYEQYF.